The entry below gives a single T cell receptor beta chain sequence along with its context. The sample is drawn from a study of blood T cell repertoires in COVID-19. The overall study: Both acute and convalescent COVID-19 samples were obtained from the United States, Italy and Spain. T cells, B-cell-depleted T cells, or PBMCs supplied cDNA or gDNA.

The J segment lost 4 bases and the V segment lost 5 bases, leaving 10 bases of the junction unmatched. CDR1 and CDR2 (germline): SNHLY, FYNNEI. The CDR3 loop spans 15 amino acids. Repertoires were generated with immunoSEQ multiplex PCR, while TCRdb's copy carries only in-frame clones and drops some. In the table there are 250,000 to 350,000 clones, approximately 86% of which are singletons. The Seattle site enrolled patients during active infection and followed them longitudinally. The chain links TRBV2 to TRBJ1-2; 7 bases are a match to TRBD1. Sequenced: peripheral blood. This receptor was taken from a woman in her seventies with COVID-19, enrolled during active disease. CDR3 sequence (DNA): TGTGCCAGCAGTTTATCGACAGGGATGCTCTATGGCTACACCTTC. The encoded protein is CASSLSTGMLYGYTF.